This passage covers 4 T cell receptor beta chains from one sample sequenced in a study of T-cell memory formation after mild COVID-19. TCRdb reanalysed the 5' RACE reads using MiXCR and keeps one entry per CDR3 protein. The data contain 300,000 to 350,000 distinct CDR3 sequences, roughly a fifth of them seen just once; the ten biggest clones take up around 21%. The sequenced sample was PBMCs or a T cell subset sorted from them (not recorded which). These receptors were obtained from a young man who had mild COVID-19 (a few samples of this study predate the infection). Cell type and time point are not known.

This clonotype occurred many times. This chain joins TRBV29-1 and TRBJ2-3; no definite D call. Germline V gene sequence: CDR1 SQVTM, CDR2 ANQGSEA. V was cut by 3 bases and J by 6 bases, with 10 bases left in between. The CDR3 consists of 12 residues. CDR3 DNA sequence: TGCAGCGTTGAGCAGCTGGAGGATACGCAGTATTTT. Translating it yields CSVEQLEDTQYF.

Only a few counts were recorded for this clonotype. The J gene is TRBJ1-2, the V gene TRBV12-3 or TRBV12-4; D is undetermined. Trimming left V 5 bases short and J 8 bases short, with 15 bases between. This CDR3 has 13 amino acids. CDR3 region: CASSLTGGDGYTF. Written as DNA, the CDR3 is TGTGCCAGCAGTCTGACGGGCGGAGACGGCTACACCTTC.

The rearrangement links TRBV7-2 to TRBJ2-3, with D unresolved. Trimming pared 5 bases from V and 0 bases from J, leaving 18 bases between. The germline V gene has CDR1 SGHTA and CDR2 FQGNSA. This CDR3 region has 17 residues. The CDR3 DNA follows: TGTGCCAGCAGCCCCGCCGCGACGCGTCCTAGCACAGATACGCAGTATTTT. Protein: CASSPAATRPSTDTQYF.

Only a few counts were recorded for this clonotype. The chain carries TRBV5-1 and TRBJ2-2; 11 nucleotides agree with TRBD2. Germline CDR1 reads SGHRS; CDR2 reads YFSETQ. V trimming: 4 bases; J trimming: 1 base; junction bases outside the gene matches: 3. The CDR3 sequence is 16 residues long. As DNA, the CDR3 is TGCGCCAGCAGCCTACTAGCGGGGGTGAACACCGGGGAGCTGTTTTTT. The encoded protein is CASSLLAGVNTGELFF.